The entry that follows covers one T cell receptor (beta chain) sequence. The target antigen is unknown. This specimen comes from a study of early T cells in non-severe SARS-CoV-2 infection. Across the study: It was bulk RNA from unsorted whole blood that was sequenced, and the chains were unpaired. Overall study results and limits: Reliance on VDJdb matching favored anti-spike CD8 responses; private and CD4 specificities were missed.

Deletions cut 4 bases from V and 1 base from J, with 17 bases between. There are 16 residues in the CDR3. Germline lookup yields CDR1 MGHRA and CDR2 YSYEKL. Unique molecular identifier tags were affixed to discrete cDNA molecules. A single record per CDR3 protein comes from TCRdb applying MiXCR to the 5' RACE reads. This sample has roughly 55,000 distinct CDR3 sequences, with 15% found just once. This chain uses TRBV4-1 with TRBJ2-7, with D perhaps matching TRBD2 (7 bases). This receptor was taken from an adult who was a healthcare worker with PCR-confirmed SARS-CoV-2 infection or an uninfected control (not recorded which). Material: whole blood, obtained at baseline. CDR3 protein: CASSLLWGGPSYEQYF. CDR3 nucleotide sequence: TGCGCCAGCAGCCTTCTTTGGGGGGGCCCATCCTACGAGCAGTACTTC.